This TCR beta chain is from a study of vaccination and CD4 T cells after COVID-19. Treatment defined: approximately nine-day PBMC culture with coronavirus spike peptide pools or control peptides (ViraFEST assay). Antigen-specific T cell expansion with peptide pools preceded TCR sequencing in the ViraFEST approach. V was clipped by 2 bases and J by 8 bases, with 10 bases between them. The CDR3 is made up of 12 amino acids. Germline CDR1 SGHRS, CDR2 YFSETQ. The Oncomine TCR Beta short-read assay generated sequence data from the DNA of cultured CD4+ T cells. Genomic DNA was isolated from cultured CD4+ T cells. TCRdb called the PCR reads again in MiXCR, with one record for every CDR3 protein. The sample carries about 20,000 distinct CDR3 sequences, 60% to 75% recorded once. As to this clonotype: Its specificity is unknown.

The specimen was CD4+ T cells from blood, cultured in vitro. The chain employs TRBV5-1 and TRBJ1-2; tentative D call: TRBD1 (6 bases). The sequence was obtained from a human donor who had recovered from COVID-19. This CDR3 reads CASSFGQRGYTF. In DNA, the CDR3 is TGCGCCAGCAGCTTCGGACAGCGGGGCTACACCTTC.